These 18 T cell receptor beta chains came from one sample sequenced in a study of blood T cells in healthy people across ages. A second about 7 to 11 cycle PCR used barcoded and J-beta primers. TCRdb re-derived calls from the 5' RACE reads in MiXCR, one entry per CDR3 protein. The sample lists 1.5 million to 2 million distinct CDR3 sequences, 35% to 50% occurring once. Sequenced: blood. All receptors come from a human donor in good health.

The chain links TRBV5-6 to TRBJ2-7, with unresolved D. The CDR3 is 14 amino acids. From germline, CDR1 is SGHDT and CDR2 YYEEEE. V was pared by 4 bases and J by 3 bases, with 14 bases between. This chain's CDR3 is CASSQDVVGYEQYF. The DNA for the CDR3 is TGTGCCAGCAGCCAGGACGTGGTGGGCTACGAGCAGTACTTC.

The rearrangement links TRBV20-1 to TRBJ2-1; a weak D match, TRBD2 (7 bases). The CDR3 runs to 12 residues. Trimming removed 7 bases at V and 4 bases at J, with 11 bases between. Germline CDR1 and CDR2: DFQATT and SNEGSKA (reference sequence). Here the CDR3 DNA reads TGCAGTGGGGGGGGCCCATACAATGAGCAGTTCTTC. Its translation: CSGGGPYNEQFF.

This clonotype was observed a few times. The chain links TRBV20-1 to TRBJ2-3; D is possibly TRBD2 (6 bases). Germline V lookup: CDR1 DFQATT, CDR2 SNEGSKA (reference sequence). V was trimmed by 3 bases and J by 4 bases, leaving 32 bases between them. This CDR3 spans 20 amino acids. The DNA for the CDR3 is TGCAGTGCTAGTGCACAGGACTACAATCGGCTAGGAGGGTTCTCAGATACGCAGTATTTT. It codes for CSASAQDYNRLGGFSDTQYF.

The chain recombines TRBV7-9 with TRBJ1-4; the D is unclear. With 3 bases removed from V and 0 bases from J, the gap between germline ends came to 8 bases. Germline V gene sequence: CDR1 SEHNR, CDR2 FQNEAQ (reference sequence). The CDR3 runs to 15 residues. CDR3 residues: CASSFDAATNEKLFF. CDR3 DNA: TGTGCCAGCAGCTTCGACGCCGCAACTAATGAAAAACTGTTTTTT. The full variable domain, in which reference TRBV7-9 and TRBJ1-4 provide the parts outside the CDR3, is DTGVSQNPRHKITKRGQNVTFRCDPISEHNRLYWYRQTLGQGPEFLTYFQNEAQLEKSRLLSDRFSAERPKGSFSTLEIQRTEQGDSAMYLCASSFDAATNEKLFFGSGTQLSVL.

This clonotype appeared a single time. The rearrangement uses TRBV29-1 and TRBJ2-5; D is undetermined. The germline gives CDR1 SQVTM, CDR2 ANQGSEA. This CDR3 is built from 14 residues. The germline V and J ends were trimmed by 4 bases and 2 bases, with 14 bases remaining between them. In DNA form, the CDR3 reads TGCAGCGTTGCATGGGGTCGAGGACAAGAGACCCAGTACTTC. It encodes CSVAWGRGQETQYF.

This clonotype has just a few counts. This chain joins TRBV9 and TRBJ2-6; D is unresolved. The CDR3 has 16 residues. V was cut by 0 bases and J by 0 bases, with 7 bases left in between. Germline values: CDR1 SGDLS, CDR2 YYNGEE. The CDR3 nucleotides read TGTGCCAGCAGCGTAGGTGGGATCTCTGGGGCCAACGTCCTGACTTTC. It translates to CASSVGGISGANVLTF.

This chain joins TRBV19 and TRBJ1-6; D uncertain. Trimming left V 7 bases short and J 9 bases short, with 10 bases between. The CDR3 consists of 12 residues. CDR1 LNHDA and CDR2 SQIVND come from the germline V gene (reference sequence). As DNA, the CDR3 is TGTGCCAGTACCATGGGTCTTTCACCCCTCCACTTT. Protein: CASTMGLSPLHF. The variable domain in full, completed from reference TRBV19 and TRBJ1-6, reads DGGITQSPKYLFRKEGQNVTLSCEQNLNHDAMYWYRQDPGQGLRLIYYSQIVNDFQKGDIAEGYSVSREKKESFPLTVTSAQKNPTAFYLCASTMGLSPLHFGNGTRLTVT.

A note on this clonotype: With a much larger clone just one base away, this may be a read error. This rearrangement joins TRBV4-1 to TRBJ2-1; D may be TRBD2 (5 bases). The CDR3 consists of 14 residues. V lost 0 bases, J lost 15 bases, and 18 bases lay in between. CDR1 is MGHRA and CDR2 is YSYEKL in the germline V gene. The CDR3 region has the DNA TGCGCCAGCAGCCAAGATTCCCGGGGTGATAATCGGTTCTTC. As protein: CASSQDSRGDNRFF.

In this sample, this clonotype turned up a few times. V and J are TRBV4-3 and TRBJ1-4; no clear D gene. V was trimmed by 3 bases and J by 4 bases, leaving 6 bases between them. The CDR3 runs to 13 residues. From germline, CDR1 is LGHNA and CDR2 YSLEER. The CDR3 reads CASSQDLNEKLFF. The CDR3 nucleotides are TGCGCCAGCAGCCAGGACCTTAATGAAAAACTGTTTTTT.

The chain recombines TRBV12-3 or TRBV12-4 with TRBJ2-2; D not certain. The CDR3 sequence is 14 residues long. Between the trimmed V and J ends, which lost 3 bases and 6 bases, there was a span of 11 bases. The CDR3 region is CASSFGIRAGELFF. The CDR3 DNA sequence: TGTGCCAGCAGTTTTGGAATTCGCGCCGGGGAGCTGTTTTTT.

This chain connects TRBV5-1 to TRBJ2-5; perhaps TRBD2 as D (6 bases). This CDR3 comprises 13 residues. Deletions cut 4 bases from V and 9 bases from J, with 16 bases between. CDR1 SGHRS and CDR2 YFSETQ come from the germline V gene. Written as DNA, the CDR3 is TGCGCCAGCAGCCCGGGACTTCCCGGCGCCCAGTACTTC. Protein product: CASSPGLPGAQYF. Looking up the rest from reference TRBV5-1 and TRBJ2-5 gives the full variable domain: KAGVTQTPRYLIKTRGQQVTLSCSPISGHRSVSWYQQTPGQGLQFLFEYFSETQRNKGNFPGRFSGRQFSNSRSEMNVSTLELGDSALYLCASSPGLPGAQYFGPGTRLLVL.

The table lists this clonotype with a few counts. The rearrangement uses TRBV4-3 and TRBJ1-6; D uncertain. Germline V gene lookup returns CDR1 LGHNA and CDR2 YSLEER. The CDR3 contains 13 residues. With 0 bases removed from V and 12 bases from J, the gap between germline ends came to 9 bases. In DNA form, the CDR3 reads TGCGCCAGCAGCCAAGAGGAGGGAAGACCCCTCCACTTT. This translates into CASSQEEGRPLHF.

This clonotype showed up just a few times. The chain links TRBV29-1 to TRBJ2-6; possibly TRBD1 or TRBD2 for D (5 bases each). The V gene lost 3 bases and the J gene lost 4 bases, with 10 bases spanning the gap. The CDR3 runs 14 residues. Germline V CDR1 and CDR2: SQVTM, ANQGSEA. The CDR3 loop reads CSVESGTGANVLTF. The CDR3 DNA is TGCAGCGTTGAGTCAGGGACCGGGGCCAACGTCCTGACTTTC.

This chain connects TRBV12-3 or TRBV12-4 to TRBJ2-6; D perhaps matches TRBD2 (6 bases). CDR3 length: 17 residues. Trimming took off 5 bases at V and 0 bases at J, with 14 bases between the two ends. The CDR3 sequence is CASSRGSRGSGANVLTF. The CDR3, as DNA: TGTGCCAGCAGTCGGGGGAGTCGAGGCTCTGGGGCCAACGTCCTGACTTTC.

This clonotype appeared many times. The chain is built from TRBV12-3 or TRBV12-4 and TRBJ2-7; D ambiguous. Trimming shortened V by 1 base and J by 2 bases, and 9 bases separated the two germline ends. CDR3 length: 14 amino acids. CDR3 sequence: CASSLERYPYEQYF. The CDR3 region has the DNA TGTGCCAGCAGTTTAGAGCGTTATCCCTACGAGCAGTACTTC.

This clonotype came up a few times. The J gene is TRBJ2-7, the V gene TRBV6-5; the D gene could be TRBD1 or TRBD2 (5 bases each). The CDR3 covers 13 residues. Germline CDR1 and CDR2: MNHEY and SVGAGI. Trimming pared 2 bases from V and 4 bases from J, leaving 9 bases between. CDR3 in amino acids: CASSYRGVYEQYF. DNA of the CDR3: TGTGCCAGCAGTTACCGAGGGGTTTACGAGCAGTACTTC.

This clonotype has a handful of counts. The genes are TRBV12-3 or TRBV12-4 and TRBJ2-1; unclear D gene. This CDR3 is built from 15 residues. Trimming removed 3 bases at V and 2 bases at J, with 11 bases between. The CDR3, as DNA: TGTGCCAGCAGTTTCGACCTCCAGGCCTACAATGAGCAGTTCTTC. Translation gives CASSFDLQAYNEQFF.

The V call is TRBV7-2, the J call TRBJ1-2; no firm D call. In germline, CDR1 is SGHTA, CDR2 FQGNSA. Trimming shortened V by 0 bases and J by 8 bases, and 7 bases separated the two germline ends. The CDR3 spans 12 residues. The CDR3 protein is CASSLAVWGYTF. CDR3 in DNA: TGTGCCAGCAGCTTAGCTGTGTGGGGCTACACCTTC.